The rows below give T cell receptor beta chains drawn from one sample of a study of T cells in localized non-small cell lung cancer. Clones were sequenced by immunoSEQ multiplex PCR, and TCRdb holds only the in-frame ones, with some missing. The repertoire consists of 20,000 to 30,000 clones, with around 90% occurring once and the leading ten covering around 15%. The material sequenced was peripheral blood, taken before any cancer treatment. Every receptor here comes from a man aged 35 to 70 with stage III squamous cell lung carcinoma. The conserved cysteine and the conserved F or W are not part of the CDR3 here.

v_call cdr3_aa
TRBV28 ASRSLGGGEQY
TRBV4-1 ASSQGTGPSSYEQY
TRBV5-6 ASSLGGMTNEKLF
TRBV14 ASSQVWPRGEKLF
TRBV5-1 ASSLAGGTGEPQH
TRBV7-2 ASSLDRLLNNSPLH
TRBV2 ASSDGGASNEQF
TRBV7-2 ASSLVAGGAQVNQPQH
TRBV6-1 ASGLAQAGNTIY
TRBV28 ASSSAEPPNYGYT
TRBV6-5 ASKSDREIGGYT
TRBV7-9 ASSLALSHFDYGYT
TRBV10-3 AISVDGGEQF
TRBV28 ASTLDGRSGANVLT
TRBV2 ASSLDSGVTEAF
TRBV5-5 ASSPGLAGTGELF
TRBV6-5 ASLRQGAKDEQY
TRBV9 ASSSLAGRSDTQY
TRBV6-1 ASRRQGGTEAF
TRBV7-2 ASSLGLAGPYEQY
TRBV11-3 ASSSREGRGQETQY
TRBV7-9 ASSSGQGSYEQY